This entry is about one T cell receptor beta chain. The antigen remains undetermined. The PCR employed 60 Vbeta primers together with 13 Jbeta primers. TCRdb keeps only in-frame clones here, not all; method: immunoSEQ multiplex PCR. This table holds around 150,000 clones, nearly 80% found once. The data stem from a study of cytomegalovirus exposure and HLA in healthy donors. Trimming pared 4 bases from V and 1 base from J, leaving 14 bases between. The germline gives CDR1 SGDLS, CDR2 YYNGEE. This CDR3 region has 15 residues. Study results and caveats: Cytomegalovirus-associated status was assigned to roughly 160 TCR beta chains. Roughly uniform depth of sequencing across donors was assumed in presence/absence analyses. In a later analysis, V- and J-gene trimming of beta chains associated with a DCLRE1C missense variant, replicated independently. Later findings reportedly placed an Asian-associated ancestry cluster below the roughly 660-donor mean for N-insertions.

The sequenced material came from PBMCs. V gene TRBV9 combines with J gene TRBJ1-2, with D perhaps matching TRBD1 (6 bases). The TCR was taken from a man aged 45-65 years in good health and CMV-seropositive. The CDR3 reads CASSIYRDHNYGYTF. In DNA, the CDR3 is TGTGCCAGCAGCATCTACAGGGACCATAACTATGGCTACACCTTC.